This T cell receptor beta chain is from a study of blood T cells in healthy people across ages. The V gene end was trimmed by 5 bases and the J gene end by 7 bases; junction bases not matched to a gene: 5. Germline V gives CDR1 SEHNR, CDR2 FQNEAQ (reference sequence). The CDR3 is made up of 15 amino acids. Using a J-beta primer mix together with a sample-barcoded 5' primer, a second PCR was run for about 6 to 11 cycles. Each cDNA molecule, via a template-switch adaptor with 12 random nucleotides, was tagged. TCRdb redid the calling of the 5' RACE reads with MiXCR, one entry per CDR3 protein. The sample records about 620,000 distinct CDR3 sequences, around a fifth being singletons.

The chain links TRBV7-9 to TRBJ2-1, with 13 bases lining up with TRBD2. The sample comprised blood. This TCR was recovered from a man aged 65-85 years in good health. The CDR3 nucleotides read TGTGCCAGCAGCGGGACTAGCGGGACCGGGAATGAGCAGTTCTTC. Its translation is CASSGTSGTGNEQFF.